This record concerns one T cell receptor beta chain sequence. Germline V CDR1 and CDR2: LNHDA, SQIVND (reference sequence). CDR3 length: 13 residues. Trimming shortened V by 5 bases and J by 4 bases, and 11 bases separated the two germline ends. Profiled with immunoSEQ multiplex PCR; TCRdb holds only in-frame clones, not every one. The table lists 20,000 to 25,000 clones, approximately 80% of them singletons. The sample belongs to a study of T cell changes during pregnancy in multiple sclerosis. The chain joins TRBV19 to TRBJ1-1; D gene unclear. This clonotype originated in a female donor in good health, enrolled as a control in a pregnancy study. The sequencing here drew on CD8+ T cells from peripheral blood mononuclear cells, taken in the first trimester of pregnancy. CDR3 in amino acids: CASSPSVSTEAFF. The CDR3 coding sequence is TGTGCCAGTAGTCCGTCAGTATCCACTGAAGCTTTCTTT.